This T cell receptor (beta chain) was sequenced for a study of T cell repertoires in cytomegalovirus infection. Study-wide findings and caveats: Totalled public TCR beta family frequency picked out people who carried CMV plus the relevant HLA.

This clonotype showed up just a few times. Antigen unknown. The germline gives CDR1 MNHNS, CDR2 SASEGT. The V gene lost 5 bases and the J gene lost 0 bases, with 7 bases spanning the gap. This CDR3 spans 13 amino acids. TCRdb called the reads again in MiXCR, with one record for every CDR3 protein. The data contain 650,000 to 900,000 distinct CDR3 sequences, 30% to 35% of them singletons. This clonotype was sampled from a human donor in good health (CMV status not recorded). Some clones in this sample may be carry-over from other donors' samples. Source: cultured CD8+ T cells from PBMCs, taken from culture after CMV antigen stimulation. This rearrangement joins TRBV6-1 to TRBJ1-1; no definite D call. CDR3 in amino acids: CASSSWVNTEAFF. The CDR3 DNA is TGTGCCAGCAGTTCCTGGGTGAACACTGAAGCTTTCTTT.